Here is one TCR beta chain with its context. Its antigen is currently unknown. A read error may account for a junction end that differs from germline. The sample carries other DNA sequences with the same CDR3. Execution of the assay was at deep level. The table came from immunoSEQ multiplex PCR; TCRdb's copy has only in-frame clones and leaves some out. Of 300,000 to 350,000 clones in the sample, 70% to 75% were seen once. CDR3 size: 14 residues. In germline, CDR1 is KGHSH, CDR2 LQKENI. The sample comes from a study of shared clonotypes between healthy human individuals. Whole-study findings and limits: Naive subsets, compared against memory subsets, generally had larger estimated richness values.

The sample was memory CD4+ T cells sorted from blood. Regarding subset: CD45RA-negative fraction. The source is a man younger than 40 in good health. The chain is built from TRBV18 and TRBJ2-5, with TRBD2 matching 7 bases. The CDR3 bases are TGTGCCAGCGCACCGGCGGGAGAGGTGGAGACCCAGTACTTC. Translated: CASAPAGEVETQYF.